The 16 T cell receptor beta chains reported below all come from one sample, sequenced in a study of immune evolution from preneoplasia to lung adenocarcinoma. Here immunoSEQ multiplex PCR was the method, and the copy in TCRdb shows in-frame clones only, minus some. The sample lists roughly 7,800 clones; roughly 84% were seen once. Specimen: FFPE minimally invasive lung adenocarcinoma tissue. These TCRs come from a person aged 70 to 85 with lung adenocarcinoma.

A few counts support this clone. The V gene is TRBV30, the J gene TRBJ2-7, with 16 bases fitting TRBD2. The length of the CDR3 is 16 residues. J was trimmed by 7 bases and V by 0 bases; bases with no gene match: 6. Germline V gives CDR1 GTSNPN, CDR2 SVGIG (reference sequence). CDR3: CAWSVQGLAGGREQYF. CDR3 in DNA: TGTGCCTGGAGTGTACAGGGACTAGCGGGAGGGCGGGAGCAGTACTTC. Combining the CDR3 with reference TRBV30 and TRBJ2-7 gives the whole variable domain SQTIHQWPATLVQPVGSPLSLECTVEGTSNPNLYWYRQAAGRGLQLLFYSVGIGQISSEVPQNLSASRPQDRQFILSSKKLLLSDSGFYLCAWSVQGLAGGREQYFGPGTRLTVT.

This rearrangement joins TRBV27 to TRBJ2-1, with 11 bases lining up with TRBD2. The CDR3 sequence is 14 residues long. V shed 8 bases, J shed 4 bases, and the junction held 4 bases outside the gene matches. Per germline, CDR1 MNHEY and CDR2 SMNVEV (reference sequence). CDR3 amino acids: CASGTSGGYNEQFF. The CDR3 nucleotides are TGTGCCAGCGGTACTAGCGGGGGATACAATGAGCAGTTCTTC.

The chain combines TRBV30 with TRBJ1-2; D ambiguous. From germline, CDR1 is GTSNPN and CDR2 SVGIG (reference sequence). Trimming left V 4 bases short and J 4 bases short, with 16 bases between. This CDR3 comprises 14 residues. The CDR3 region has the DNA TGTGCCTGGAAACACAACGGACCGAGCTATGGCTACACCTTC. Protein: CAWKHNGPSYGYTF.

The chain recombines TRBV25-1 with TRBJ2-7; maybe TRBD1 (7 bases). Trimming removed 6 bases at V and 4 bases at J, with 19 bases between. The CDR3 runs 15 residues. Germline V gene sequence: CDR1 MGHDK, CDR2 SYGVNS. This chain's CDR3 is CASRAGGRARYEQYF. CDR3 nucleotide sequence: TGTGCCAGCAGGGCAGGGGGGCGTGCGCGGTACGAGCAGTACTTC.

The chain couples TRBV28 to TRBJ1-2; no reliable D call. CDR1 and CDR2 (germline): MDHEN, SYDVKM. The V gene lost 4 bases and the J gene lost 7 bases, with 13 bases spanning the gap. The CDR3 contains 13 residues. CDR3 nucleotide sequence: TGTGCCAGCAGTTCTATGGAGGGTTCTGGCTACACCTTC. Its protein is CASSSMEGSGYTF.

CDR3 amino acids: CASSGTSGTTGELFF. In DNA, the CDR3 is TGTGCCAGCAGTGGGACTAGCGGGACCACCGGGGAGCTGTTTTTT. The V call is TRBV6-1, the J call TRBJ2-2; 12 bases are shared with TRBD2. The germline V gene encodes CDR1 MNHNS and CDR2 SASEGT. Trimming removed 4 bases from V and 4 bases from J; junction bases left unmatched: 1. This CDR3 has 15 amino acids.

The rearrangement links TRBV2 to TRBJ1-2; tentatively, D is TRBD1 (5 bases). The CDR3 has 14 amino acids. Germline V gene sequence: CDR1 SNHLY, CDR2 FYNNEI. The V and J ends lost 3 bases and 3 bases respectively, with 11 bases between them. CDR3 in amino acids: CASSEEGMHYGYTF. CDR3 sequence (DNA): TGTGCCAGCAGTGAGGAGGGGATGCACTATGGCTACACCTTC.

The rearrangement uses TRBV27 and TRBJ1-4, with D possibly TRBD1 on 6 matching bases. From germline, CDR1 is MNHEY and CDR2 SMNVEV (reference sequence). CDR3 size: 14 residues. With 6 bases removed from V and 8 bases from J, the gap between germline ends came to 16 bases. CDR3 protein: CASRLQGPGEKLFF. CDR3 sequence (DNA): TGTGCCAGCAGATTACAGGGCCCGGGAGAAAAACTGTTTTTT.

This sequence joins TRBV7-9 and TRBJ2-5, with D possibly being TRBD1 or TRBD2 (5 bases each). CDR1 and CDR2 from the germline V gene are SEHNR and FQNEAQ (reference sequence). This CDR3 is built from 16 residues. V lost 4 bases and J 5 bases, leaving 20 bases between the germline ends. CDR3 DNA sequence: TGTGCCAGCAGCTCGCCAGGGAGAGGAGCGGAGGAGACCCAGTACTTC. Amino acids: CASSSPGRGAEETQYF.

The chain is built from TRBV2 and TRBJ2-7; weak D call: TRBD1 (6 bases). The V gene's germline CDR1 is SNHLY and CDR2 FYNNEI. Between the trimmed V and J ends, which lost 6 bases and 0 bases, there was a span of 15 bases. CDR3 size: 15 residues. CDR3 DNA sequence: TGTGCCAGCAGGCGGACAGACCTAGACTCCTACGAGCAGTACTTC. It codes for CASRRTDLDSYEQYF.

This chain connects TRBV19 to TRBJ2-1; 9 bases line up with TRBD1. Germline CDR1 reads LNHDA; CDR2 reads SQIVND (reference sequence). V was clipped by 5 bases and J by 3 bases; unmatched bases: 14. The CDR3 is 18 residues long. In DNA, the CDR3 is TGTGCCAGTAGTCCCAACCCGCCCCTGACAGGGGGCTACAATGAGCAGTTCTTC. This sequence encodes CASSPNPPLTGGYNEQFF.

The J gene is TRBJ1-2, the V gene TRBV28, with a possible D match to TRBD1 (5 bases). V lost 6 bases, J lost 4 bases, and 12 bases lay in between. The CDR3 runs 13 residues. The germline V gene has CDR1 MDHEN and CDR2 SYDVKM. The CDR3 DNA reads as TGTGCCAGCAGAGGGACGGCGGGCTATGGCTACACCTTC. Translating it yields CASRGTAGYGYTF.

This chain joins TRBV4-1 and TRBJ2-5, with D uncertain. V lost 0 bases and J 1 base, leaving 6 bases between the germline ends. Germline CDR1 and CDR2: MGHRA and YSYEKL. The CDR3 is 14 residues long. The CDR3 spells CASSQDTTQETQYF. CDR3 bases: TGCGCCAGCAGCCAAGATACCACCCAAGAGACCCAGTACTTC.

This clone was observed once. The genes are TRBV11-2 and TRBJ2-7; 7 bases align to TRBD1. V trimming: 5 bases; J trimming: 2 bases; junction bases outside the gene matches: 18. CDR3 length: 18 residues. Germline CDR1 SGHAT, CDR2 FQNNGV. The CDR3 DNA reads TGTGCCAGCAGCCTTGGTCCGATCGGGACAGAAGACCCCTACGAGCAGTACTTC. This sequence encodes CASSLGPIGTEDPYEQYF.

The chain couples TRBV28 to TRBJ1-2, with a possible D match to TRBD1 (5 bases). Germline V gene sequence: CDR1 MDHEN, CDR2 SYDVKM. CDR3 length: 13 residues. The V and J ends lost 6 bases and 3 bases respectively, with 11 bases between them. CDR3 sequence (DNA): TGTGCCAGCAGCATATCGGGGGACTATGGCTACACCTTC. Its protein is CASSISGDYGYTF.

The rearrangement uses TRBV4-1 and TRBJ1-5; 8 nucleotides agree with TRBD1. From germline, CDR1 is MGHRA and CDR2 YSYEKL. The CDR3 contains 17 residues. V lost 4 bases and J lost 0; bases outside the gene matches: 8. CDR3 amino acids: CASSRVLTGDSNQPQHF. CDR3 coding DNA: TGCGCCAGCAGCCGAGTACTGACAGGGGATAGCAATCAGCCCCAGCATTTT.